The source of this T cell receptor (beta chain) is a study of CD8 T cells in ankylosing spondylitis (dated by TCRdb to the late 2010s). Background on the whole study: T cell receptor beta repertoires were profiled in healthy donors and ankylosing spondylitis patients so that disease-linked TCR variants could be found. The whole study cohort included 95 to 130 healthy donors and around 25 ankylosing spondylitis patients. Samples of peripheral blood were taken, and for ankylosing spondylitis patients, synovial fluid was collected as well. The study at large found these results: A TCR beta motif made up of about eight highly homologous amino acid variants appeared to be characteristic of blood from ankylosing spondylitis patients. The disease-linked clones showed a CD8+ phenotype and occurred at relatively low frequencies in peripheral blood. According to the report, matched synovial fluid samples from ankylosing spondylitis patients were significantly enriched for the disease-linked clones. Some motif variants had previously been reported in the synovial fluid and blood of reactive arthritis patients, which suggests shared mechanisms of disease initiation.

The CDR3 covers 17 residues, taking in both the cysteine and the phenylalanine. Just the 51-base CDR3 DNA is kept, in frame starting at base 1. The germline V gene encodes CDR1 MNHEY and CDR2 SMNVEV (reference sequence). V is pruned by 5 bases and J by 5 bases, leaving 11 bases of the junction without a gene match. On this clonotype: What antigen it recognizes has not been identified. Within one base of it there is no much larger clone, and no base qualities were kept.

Sequencing took place on an Illumina HiSeq 2500. Quantitative 5'-RACE with molecular barcodes was used to prepare TCR beta libraries. The study's own analysis went as follows. To identify disease-linked TCR variants, a new computational method was used, one built on a probabilistic model of VDJ rearrangement. TCRdb handled the public reads itself, with Q25 trimming in fastp and clone calling in MiXCR, and kept productive beta chains. Entries are consolidated by CDR3 protein sequence, retaining the most common genes and DNA. The V and J calls were not made by the authors but by TCRdb's processing. The sample includes some 800,000 distinct CDR3 sequences, with about an eighth observed a single time. The ten largest account for less than 0.65% of the sample.

Sequencing was done on a sample of blood, either unsorted or a sorted T cell fraction (not recorded which). The receptor was derived from a male donor with ankylosing spondylitis. This sequence uses TRBV27 and TRBJ2-3; TRBD2 matches 12 bases in the middle. At the DNA level, the sequence is TGTGCCAGCAGTGGTAGGATCCTAGCGGGAGGGGAAGATACGCAGTATTTT. Translation gives CASSGRILAGGEDTQYF.